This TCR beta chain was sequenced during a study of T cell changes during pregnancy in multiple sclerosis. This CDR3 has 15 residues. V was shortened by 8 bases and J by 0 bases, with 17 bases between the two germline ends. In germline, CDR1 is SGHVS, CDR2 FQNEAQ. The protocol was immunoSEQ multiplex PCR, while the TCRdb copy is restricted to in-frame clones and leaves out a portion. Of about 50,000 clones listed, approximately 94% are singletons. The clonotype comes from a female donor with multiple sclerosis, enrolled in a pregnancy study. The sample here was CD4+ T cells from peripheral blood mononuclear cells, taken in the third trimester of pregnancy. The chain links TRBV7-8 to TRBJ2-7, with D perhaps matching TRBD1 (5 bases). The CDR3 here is CASRLGASSSYEQYF. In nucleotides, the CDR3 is TGTGCCAGCCGGCTTGGGGCGTCTTCCTCCTACGAGCAGTACTTC.